Below, 31 T cell receptor beta chains from the same sample are listed, as sequenced in a study of cytomegalovirus exposure and HLA in healthy donors. The PCR used 60 Vbeta and 13 Jbeta primers. The assay was immunoSEQ multiplex PCR, and TCRdb's table has in-frame clones only and misses some. This sample's table reports about 48,000 clones. Material for sequencing was PBMCs. These receptors came from a male donor in good health and CMV-seropositive.

The gene calls are TRBV6-5 and TRBJ2-7, with 10 bases matching TRBD1. Germline V CDR1 and CDR2: MNHEY, SVGAGI. This CDR3 region has 15 residues. The V and J ends lost 0 bases and 6 bases, in that order; junction bases with no gene match: 5. CDR3 protein: CASSYSTGTGAEQYF. CDR3 sequence (DNA): TGTGCCAGCAGTTACTCAACCGGGACAGGGGCCGAGCAGTACTTC.

V usage is TRBV2 and J usage is TRBJ2-7, with 11 nucleotides matching TRBD1. This CDR3 has 13 residues. CDR1 is SNHLY, CDR2 FYNNEI, per germline. V trimming: 8 bases; J trimming: 5 bases; junction bases outside the gene matches: 5. The CDR3 protein is CASGGTGGHEQYF. CDR3 coding DNA: TGTGCCAGCGGGGGGACAGGGGGACACGAGCAGTACTTC.

V gene TRBV7-8 combines with J gene TRBJ1-5; D remains unclear. V was clipped by 5 bases and J by 0 bases, with 26 bases between them. The CDR3 is 20 residues long. Germline V CDR1 and CDR2: SGHVS, FQNEAQ. The CDR3 protein is CASSVLMGQPLLNSNQPQHF. CDR3 sequence (DNA): TGTGCCAGCAGCGTCCTAATGGGCCAGCCTCTATTAAATAGCAATCAGCCCCAGCATTTT.

The chain uses TRBV7-2 and TRBJ1-2; no definite D call. The V end was cut by 3 bases, the J end by 6 bases, with 14 bases between. The CDR3 length is 14 residues. Germline CDR1 and CDR2: SGHTA and FQGNSA. CDR3 DNA sequence: TGTGCCAGCAGCTTTGAGCAATTCGCACATGGCTACACCTTC. Protein sequence: CASSFEQFAHGYTF.

The J gene is TRBJ2-4, the V gene TRBV6-5, with D perhaps matching TRBD2 (5 bases). This CDR3 is built from 13 residues. The ends were cut back, 2 bases at V and 9 bases at J, with 11 bases in the middle. Germline CDR1 is MNHEY and CDR2 is SVGAGI. The CDR3 protein is CASSYAPEAIQYF. As DNA, the CDR3 is TGTGCCAGCAGTTACGCACCGGAGGCCATTCAGTACTTC.

J is TRBJ1-2 and V is TRBV6-5; 9 nucleotides line up with TRBD1. This CDR3 has 16 residues. Unmatched junction bases numbered 9, after V lost 2 bases and J lost 5 bases. CDR1 MNHEY and CDR2 SVGAGI come from the germline V gene. The CDR3 DNA is TGTGCCAGCAGTTACGCCGCGGGACAGGGTTTTTATGGCTACACCTTC. As protein: CASSYAAGQGFYGYTF.

This sequence joins TRBV2 and TRBJ1-2; 8 nucleotides match TRBD1. This CDR3 spans 14 amino acids. V dropped 6 bases and J dropped 4; count of bases not matched to a gene: 7. The germline gives CDR1 SNHLY, CDR2 FYNNEI. CDR3: CASSGQGPTYGYTF. CDR3 bases: TGTGCCAGCAGCGGACAGGGTCCAACCTATGGCTACACCTTC.

The J gene is TRBJ2-7, the V gene TRBV4-3; D perhaps matches TRBD1 (6 bases). Trimming took off 4 bases at V and 2 bases at J, with 24 bases between the two ends. This CDR3 is built from 18 residues. Germline assignment: CDR1 LGHNA and CDR2 YSLEER. CDR3 nucleotides: TGCGCCAGCAGCCCCCGCCGAGGTGGGGTAGGACAGACCTACGAGCAGTACTTC. Translation: CASSPRRGGVGQTYEQYF.

The genes are TRBV15 and TRBJ2-1, with 11 positions matching TRBD1. The junction had 8 bases not matched to a gene; V was cut back by 9 bases and J by 7 bases. The germline gives CDR1 LNHNV, CDR2 YYDKDF (reference sequence). The CDR3 is made up of 14 amino acids. Written as DNA, the CDR3 is TGTGCCACTCGGACAGGGGGCGCGGGGAATGAGCAGTTCTTC. Amino acids: CATRTGGAGNEQFF.

The chain carries TRBV4-2 and TRBJ2-5, with 10 nucleotides matching TRBD2. CDR1 LGHNA and CDR2 YNFKEQ come from the germline V gene. Trimming removed 0 bases from V and 4 bases from J; junction bases left unmatched: 5. CDR3 length: 16 amino acids. CDR3 DNA sequence: TGTGCCAGCAGCCAAGATCTCCAGCGGGGGGGAGAGACCCAGTACTTC. Translation gives CASSQDLQRGGETQYF.

The V and J genes are TRBV6-5 and TRBJ2-1; 9 bases align to TRBD1. This CDR3 has 14 amino acids. V trimming: 7 bases; J trimming: 4 bases; junction bases outside the gene matches: 5. Germline V gene data show CDR1 as MNHEY and CDR2 as SVGAGI. CDR3 sequence reads: CASTRQGVYNEQFF. For the CDR3, the DNA is TGTGCCAGCACTCGACAGGGGGTTTACAATGAGCAGTTCTTC.

The rearrangement uses TRBV27 and TRBJ1-2; D not resolved. CDR1 is MNHEY, CDR2 SMNVEV, per germline (reference sequence). The CDR3 contains 16 residues. V lost 0 bases and J lost 5, with 16 bases in between. CDR3 in DNA: TGTGCCAGCAGTTTATCGGCGGCCCCGGGAGGTTATGGCTACACCTTC. Residues: CASSLSAAPGGYGYTF.

The genes are TRBV5-4 and TRBJ1-2; no reliable D call. Germline CDR1 and CDR2: SGHNT and YYREEE (reference sequence). V was cut by 0 bases and J by 3 bases, with 15 bases left in between. This CDR3 spans 16 amino acids. CDR3: CASSLAEFNSHYGYTF. The CDR3 nucleotides are TGTGCCAGCAGCTTGGCCGAATTTAACAGTCACTATGGCTACACCTTC.

The chain links TRBV9 to TRBJ2-1, with 13 bases that match TRBD2. V shed 0 bases and J 6 bases; nucleotides not matched to a gene: 3. This CDR3 is 16 amino acids long. CDR1 is SGDLS and CDR2 is YYNGEE in the germline V gene. The CDR3 DNA reads as TGTGCCAGCAGCGTAGCACTAGCGGGGGGGCGCAATGAGCAGTTCTTC. This codes for CASSVALAGGRNEQFF.

The J gene is TRBJ1-3, the V gene TRBV6-5, with a tentative D call TRBD1 (5 bases). The CDR3 is 14 residues long. In germline, CDR1 is MNHEY, CDR2 SVGAGI. V lost 2 bases, J lost 4 bases, and 9 bases lay in between. The CDR3 protein is CASSYGRVGNTIYF. CDR3 in DNA: TGTGCCAGCAGTTACGGCAGGGTGGGAAACACCATATATTTT.

CDR3 in amino acids: CASSRDRGDETQYF. In DNA form, the CDR3 reads TGCGCCAGCAGCCGGGACAGGGGGGACGAGACCCAGTACTTC. The chain links TRBV4-3 to TRBJ2-5, with 11 bases fitting TRBD1. V was pared by 4 bases and J by 5 bases, with 3 bases of the junction left unmatched. The CDR3 runs to 14 residues. Germline values: CDR1 LGHNA, CDR2 YSLEER.

The V gene is TRBV19, the J gene TRBJ1-5; D is unclear. Trimming stripped 5 bases from V and 8 bases from J, with 10 bases between. The germline V gene encodes CDR1 LNHDA and CDR2 SQIVND (reference sequence). The CDR3 spans 12 residues. This CDR3 reads CASSFGLEPQHF. In DNA form, the CDR3 reads TGTGCCAGTAGTTTTGGGCTGGAGCCCCAGCATTTT.

The rearrangement uses TRBV21-1 and TRBJ2-7; the table names TRBD1, a call not compared with the DNA. TRBV21-1 is annotated as a pseudogene. The CDR3 has 14 amino acids. This chain's CDR3 is CASSTGQGRAEQYF. DNA for the CDR3: TGTGCCAGCAGCACCGGACAGGGTAGGGCCGAGCAGTACTTC.

V gene TRBV10-3 combines with J gene TRBJ1-6, with no clear D. The V gene lost 5 bases and the J gene lost 7 bases, with 24 bases spanning the gap. Germline CDR1 is ENHRY and CDR2 is SYGVKD. The CDR3 totals 18 residues. The chain's CDR3 is CAISPSHLPRTSNSPLHF. CDR3 sequence (DNA): TGTGCCATCAGTCCTTCGCACTTACCCCGAACCTCGAATTCACCCCTCCACTTT.

This chain connects TRBV29-1 to TRBJ2-7; D gene ambiguous. Germline CDR1 is SQVTM and CDR2 is ANQGSEA. V lost 6 bases and J lost 1, with 13 bases in between. CDR3 size: 13 residues. The CDR3, as DNA: TGCAGCGTCGGGTTCGGTCCTTCCTACGAGCAGTACTTC. Its translation is CSVGFGPSYEQYF.

The chain uses TRBV30 and TRBJ2-2; weak D call: TRBD1 (7 bases). Trimming pared 3 bases from V and 7 bases from J, leaving 15 bases between. The CDR3 sequence is 14 residues long. The germline gives CDR1 GTSNPN, CDR2 SVGIG (reference sequence). CDR3 DNA sequence: TGTGCCTGGAGGAGAGCAGGGGGGATCGGGGAGCTGTTTTTT. It codes for CAWRRAGGIGELFF.

V gene TRBV10-1 combines with J gene TRBJ2-3, with TRBD2 matching over 11 bases. CDR1 and CDR2 from the germline V gene are WNHNN and SYGVQD (reference sequence). CDR3 length: 16 amino acids. The junction had 2 bases not matched to a gene; V was cut back by 3 bases and J by 0 bases. CDR3 loop: CASSDIAGGSTDTQYF. The CDR3 nucleotides read TGCGCCAGCAGTGACATAGCGGGGGGGAGCACAGATACGCAGTATTTT.

The chain joins TRBV13 to TRBJ2-5, with no clear D. This CDR3 contains 13 residues. Germline CDR1 PRHDT, CDR2 FYEKMQ (reference sequence). Trimming took 2 bases from V and 5 from J, leaving 9 bases between them. The CDR3 sequence is CASSLTDPETQYF. CDR3 DNA: TGTGCCAGCAGCTTAACAGATCCCGAGACCCAGTACTTC.

The chain has TRBV27 and TRBJ2-3; tentative D call: TRBD1 (5 bases). From germline, CDR1 is MNHEY and CDR2 SMNVEV (reference sequence). The V end was cut by 5 bases, the J end by 6 bases, with 12 bases between. The CDR3 is made up of 13 amino acids. The DNA for the CDR3 is TGTGCCAGCAGTCTAACAGGTGTGGATACGCAGTATTTT. The encoded protein is CASSLTGVDTQYF.

This chain uses TRBV29-1 with TRBJ1-2; no definite D call. The CDR3 consists of 11 residues. Germline lookup yields CDR1 SQVTM and CDR2 ANQGSEA. Trimming took 6 bases from V and 8 from J, leaving 13 bases between them. The CDR3 nucleotides read TGCAGCGTGGGCTCGGCTATAGGCTACACCTTC. It yields the protein CSVGSAIGYTF.

The V gene is TRBV18, the J gene TRBJ2-5; D not resolved. CDR3 length: 14 amino acids. Looked up from germline, CDR1 is KGHSH and CDR2 is LQKENI. Deletions cut 0 bases from V and 2 bases from J, with 7 bases between. CDR3 nucleotide sequence: TGTGCCAGCTCACCACCCCAACAGCAAGAGACCCAGTACTTC. The encoded protein is CASSPPQQQETQYF.

The chain employs TRBV25-1 and TRBJ1-2; D is possibly TRBD1 (5 bases). The CDR3 extends over 16 amino acids. The germline V and J ends were trimmed by 2 bases and 3 bases, with 16 bases remaining between them. From germline, CDR1 is MGHDK and CDR2 SYGVNS. CDR3 sequence (DNA): TGTGCCAGCAGTGAAGTCGGGTGGGGCACTCACTATGGCTACACCTTC. This sequence encodes CASSEVGWGTHYGYTF.

The gene calls are TRBV9 and TRBJ2-2, with 9 bases matching TRBD1. Losses at the gene ends were 3 bases for V and 7 bases for J; bases not matched to a gene: 10. Germline CDR1 is SGDLS and CDR2 is YYNGEE. The CDR3 runs 16 residues. Written as DNA, the CDR3 is TGTGCCAGCAGCGCGACCGGGACAGGGAAGGTCGGGGAGCTGTTTTTT. It specifies CASSATGTGKVGELFF.

The V call is TRBV6-4, the J call TRBJ2-3, with 7 bases aligning to TRBD2. The CDR3 extends over 14 amino acids. CDR1 is MRHNA and CDR2 is SNTAGT in the germline V gene. The ends lost 3 bases at V and 5 bases at J; junction bases unmatched: 5. The DNA of the CDR3 is TGTGCCAGCAGTGAAGGACTAGGAGGAGATACGCAGTATTTT. It specifies CASSEGLGGDTQYF.

This chain links TRBV7-9 with TRBJ2-2, with TRBD2 matching over 14 bases. This CDR3 has 19 residues. V dropped 4 bases and J dropped 0; count of bases not matched to a gene: 7. Germline-derived CDR1 and CDR2 are SEHNR and FQNEAQ (reference sequence). The DNA of the CDR3 is TGTGCCAGCAGCTCCGGACTAGCGGGGGGACGCGCGAACACCGGGGAGCTGTTTTTT. As protein: CASSSGLAGGRANTGELFF. The full variable domain, rest sourced from reference TRBV7-9 and TRBJ2-2, is DTGVSQNPRHKITKRGQNVTFRCDPISEHNRLYWYRQTLGQGPEFLTYFQNEAQLEKSRLLSDRFSAERPKGSFSTLEIQRTEQGDSAMYLCASSSGLAGGRANTGELFFGEGSRLTVL.

The V call is TRBV7-2, the J call TRBJ2-1; 7 bases align to TRBD1. This CDR3 comprises 12 residues. The germline V gene has CDR1 SGHTA and CDR2 FQGNSA. Losses at the gene ends were 5 bases for V and 9 bases for J; bases not matched to a gene: 4. CDR3 residues: CASSTHRGEQFF. The CDR3 DNA sequence: TGTGCCAGCAGCACCCACAGGGGTGAGCAGTTCTTC.